Sequencing of this T cell receptor beta chain was carried out in a study of T cell repertoires in cytomegalovirus infection. Study-level information: Signatures in public TCR beta sequences pointed to both CMV infection and matching HLA type. Study conclusions and caveats: HLA-C-restricted TCR beta clonotypes specific for CMV led the ex vivo response.

Comments on this clonotype: Antigen unknown. In this CDR3 the conserved last residue, phenylalanine or tryptophan, is missing, so a read error is likely.

CDR1 is SGHVS, CDR2 FNYEAQ, per germline. The germline V and J ends were trimmed by 2 bases and 6 bases, with 10 bases remaining between them. This CDR3 contains 13 residues. TCRdb fed the reads into MiXCR, producing one record per CDR3 protein. The repertoire holds 560,000 or so distinct CDR3 sequences, with 15% to 20% as singletons. V is TRBV7-6 and J is TRBJ1-2, with D unresolved. Material: CD8+ T cells from PBMCs. This receptor was identified in a human donor in good health (CMV status not recorded). Some clones in this sample may be carry-over from other donors' samples. This CDR3 is CASSLRVENGYTL. In nucleotides, the CDR3 is TGTGCCAGCAGCTTACGTGTGGAGAATGGCTACACCTTA.